Each of the 23 T cell receptor beta chains below was sequenced from the same sample in a study of cytomegalovirus exposure and HLA in healthy donors. The PCR ran on 60 Vbeta and 13 Jbeta primers. The table came from immunoSEQ multiplex PCR; TCRdb's copy has only in-frame clones and leaves some out. The profile shows under 150,000 clones, roughly 82% of them singletons. The specimen was PBMCs. Source of these receptors: a man aged 45-60 years in good health and CMV-seronegative.

About this clone itself: Relative to the germline gene, one junction end is altered; a read error may explain this. The V and J genes are TRBV27 and TRBJ1-2; 9 bases match TRBD1. The CDR3 is 15 amino acids. The germline V gene encodes CDR1 MNHEY and CDR2 SMNVEV (reference sequence). CDR3 region: CASSQRGQGGRRLYF. Written as DNA, the CDR3 is TGTGCCAGCAGTCAGAGGGGACAGGGAGGTCGACGCCTTTACTTC.

This chain joins TRBV6-5 and TRBJ2-2; TRBD2 matches 7 bases. Trimming at V came to 7 bases and at J to 4 bases, leaving 6 bases not matched to a gene. CDR3 length: 14 amino acids. Germline V gives CDR1 MNHEY, CDR2 SVGAGI. The CDR3, as DNA: TGTGCCAGCACCTCACTAGCGACCACCGGGGAGCTGTTTTTT. This translates into CASTSLATTGELFF.

This clone was seen just once. This chain uses TRBV7-6 with TRBJ1-1, with 11 bases matching TRBD1. This CDR3 has 17 amino acids. Unmatched junction bases numbered 6, after V lost 1 base and J lost 2 bases. Germline lookup yields CDR1 SGHVS and CDR2 FNYEAQ. The CDR3 is CASSLEGTGGGNTEAFF. The CDR3 region has the DNA TGTGCCAGCAGCTTAGAAGGGACAGGGGGGGGAAACACTGAAGCTTTCTTT.

V and J are TRBV11-2 and TRBJ1-6; D call uncertain. CDR1 and CDR2 from the germline V gene are SGHAT and FQNNGV. The V gene lost 4 bases and the J gene lost 8 bases, with 6 bases spanning the gap. The CDR3 is 12 amino acids. The CDR3 bases are TGTGCCAGCAGCTCGACTGATTCACCCCTCCACTTT. It encodes CASSSTDSPLHF.

The rearrangement joins TRBV10-3 to TRBJ2-7, with 8 bases that match TRBD1. With V trimmed by 5 bases and J by 8 bases, 14 bases remained unmatched. The CDR3 has 15 residues. The germline V gene encodes CDR1 ENHRY and CDR2 SYGVKD. CDR3 sequence reads: CAISNPGTGFLQQYF. The CDR3 bases are TGTGCCATCAGTAATCCCGGGACAGGATTCCTACAGCAGTACTTC.

This clone has only a few counts. The V and J genes are TRBV2 and TRBJ2-5; D is unclear. This CDR3 has 17 residues. Trimming removed 6 bases from V and 5 bases from J, with 25 bases in between. The germline gives CDR1 SNHLY, CDR2 FYNNEI. DNA for the CDR3: TGTGCCAGCAGCAGATCCCCGGGTCCCGCCGTCGGGGAGACCCAGTACTTC. Protein: CASSRSPGPAVGETQYF.

This clone came up once. The chain joins TRBV18 to TRBJ1-4; D not certain. This CDR3 is built from 13 residues. Germline CDR1 is KGHSH and CDR2 is LQKENI. Trimming took off 8 bases at V and 8 bases at J, with 15 bases between the two ends. CDR3 DNA sequence: TGTGCCAGCCACGGGATCGGTGGGGAAAAACTGTTTTTT. It is translated as CASHGIGGEKLFF.

The gene calls are TRBV6-1 and TRBJ2-7; TRBD1 agrees at 8 bases. Germline CDR1 and CDR2: MNHNS and SASEGT. The V segment lost 5 bases and the J segment 2 bases; nucleotides outside the gene matches: 2. This CDR3 is built from 13 residues. CDR3 DNA sequence: TGTGCCAGCAGTTGGGGACAGGCCTACGAGCAGTACTTC. Protein sequence: CASSWGQAYEQYF.

The rearrangement links TRBV5-6 to TRBJ2-3; D is uncertain. The CDR3 sequence is 13 residues long. Germline V gene sequence: CDR1 SGHDT, CDR2 YYEEEE. The germline V and J ends were trimmed by 1 base and 4 bases, with 7 bases remaining between them. The CDR3 region has the DNA TGTGCCAGCAGCTTGTTCCTGTCAGATACGCAGTATTTT. As protein: CASSLFLSDTQYF.

CDR3 in DNA: TGTGCCAGCAGCTTGGTAATAGCGGGGGGTCCGAAAGATACGCAGTATTTT. This sequence encodes CASSLVIAGGPKDTQYF. The rearrangement uses TRBV5-6 and TRBJ2-3; 10 bases line up with TRBD2. The CDR3 runs to 17 residues. Germline lookup yields CDR1 SGHDT and CDR2 YYEEEE. V was clipped by 0 bases and J by 5 bases; unmatched bases: 9.

The chain recombines TRBV2 with TRBJ2-5, with 7 positions matching TRBD2. The length of the CDR3 is 15 residues. Unmatched junction bases numbered 5, after V lost 4 bases and J lost 0 bases. The V gene's germline CDR1 is SNHLY and CDR2 FYNNEI. This CDR3 reads CASSGWGGDQETQYF. CDR3 nucleotides: TGTGCCAGCAGTGGTTGGGGAGGGGACCAAGAGACCCAGTACTTC.

The rearrangement links TRBV6-5 to TRBJ1-2; tentatively, D is TRBD1 (5 bases). The V and J ends lost 6 bases and 4 bases respectively, with 12 bases between them. The length of the CDR3 is 13 residues. From germline, CDR1 is MNHEY and CDR2 SVGAGI. The CDR3 reads CASSRGYSYGYTF. As DNA, the CDR3 is TGTGCCAGCAGCCGGGGGTATTCCTATGGCTACACCTTC.

This chain joins TRBV2 and TRBJ2-5; TRBD1 matches at 8 bases. This CDR3 has 13 amino acids. From germline, CDR1 is SNHLY and CDR2 FYNNEI. With 7 bases clipped from V and 5 bases from J, the junction kept 6 bases outside the gene matches. CDR3 sequence: CASKDRDRETQYF. The CDR3 nucleotides are TGTGCCAGCAAGGACAGGGATAGGGAGACCCAGTACTTC.

The V call is TRBV7-2, the J call TRBJ2-2; D not certain. This CDR3 contains 13 residues. V lost 6 bases, J lost 1 base, and 6 bases lay in between. Germline V gene lookup returns CDR1 SGHTA and CDR2 FQGNSA. The CDR3 region is CASSIWNTGELFF. The DNA for the CDR3 is TGTGCCAGCAGTATATGGAACACCGGGGAGCTGTTTTTT.

CDR3 in amino acids: CASSAPHNYEQYF. The CDR3 coding sequence is TGTGCCAGCAGCGCCCCCCACAACTACGAGCAGTACTTC. V usage is TRBV9 and J usage is TRBJ2-7; D is unclear. Trimming took off 3 bases at V and 3 bases at J, with 10 bases between the two ends. This CDR3 has 13 residues. In germline, CDR1 is SGDLS, CDR2 YYNGEE.

V gene TRBV6-1 combines with J gene TRBJ1-2; possibly TRBD1 for D (6 bases). CDR3 length equals 14 residues. Trimming took off 2 bases at V and 4 bases at J, with 11 bases between the two ends. Germline lookup yields CDR1 MNHNS and CDR2 SASEGT. CDR3 in amino acids: CASSEPGHSYGYTF. DNA for the CDR3: TGTGCCAGCAGTGAACCGGGACACAGCTATGGCTACACCTTC.

In this sample, this clone turned up a few times. This CDR3 is CAWSEGVHEKLFF. The CDR3 nucleotides read TGTGCCTGGAGTGAGGGGGTTCACGAAAAACTGTTTTTT. The chain carries TRBV30 and TRBJ1-4, with a possible D match to TRBD1 (6 bases). CDR1 and CDR2 from the germline V gene are GTSNPN and SVGIG (reference sequence). Trimming took off 1 base at V and 8 bases at J, with 11 bases between the two ends. The CDR3 sequence is 13 residues long.

The chain is built from TRBV4-1 and TRBJ1-1; D possibly corresponds to TRBD1 (5 bases). V dropped 1 base and J dropped 0 bases, with 12 bases sitting between them. The germline V gene encodes CDR1 MGHRA and CDR2 YSYEKL. The CDR3 loop spans 16 amino acids. Here the CDR3 DNA reads TGCGCCAGCAGCCAAGGAGGCAGGGCGATGAACACTGAAGCTTTCTTT. Its translation: CASSQGGRAMNTEAFF.

The CDR3 protein is CASSVGLAGAEQYF. The CDR3 nucleotides are TGTGCCAGCAGCGTAGGGCTAGCGGGGGCCGAGCAGTACTTC. V is TRBV9 and J is TRBJ2-7, with 10 bases matching TRBD2. From germline, CDR1 is SGDLS and CDR2 YYNGEE. The V segment lost 0 bases and the J segment 6 bases; nucleotides outside the gene matches: 3. The CDR3 has 14 amino acids.

The rearrangement joins TRBV6-1 to TRBJ2-5; D not resolved. Trimming left V 6 bases short and J 6 bases short, with 14 bases between. Germline V gene sequence: CDR1 MNHNS, CDR2 SASEGT. CDR3 size: 13 residues. The CDR3 DNA reads as TGTGCCAGCAGAAAACCTTCCCAGAAGACCCAGTACTTC. Translating it yields CASRKPSQKTQYF.

The CDR3 is CASSGDREETQYF. The CDR3 DNA is TGCGCCAGCAGTGGAGACAGGGAAGAGACCCAGTACTTC. This rearrangement joins TRBV10-1 to TRBJ2-5; 7 bases map to TRBD1. Germline assignment: CDR1 WNHNN and CDR2 SYGVQD (reference sequence). The J segment lost 3 bases and the V segment lost 4 bases, leaving 2 bases of the junction unmatched. The CDR3 loop spans 13 amino acids.

The chain links TRBV5-1 to TRBJ2-5; 8 nucleotides match TRBD2. Germline values: CDR1 SGHRS, CDR2 YFSETQ. This CDR3 region has 15 residues. V was clipped by 1 base and J by 1 base; unmatched bases: 3. The CDR3 nucleotides read TGCGCCAGCAGCTTGACACGGGGGGGCCAAGAGACCCAGTACTTC. As protein: CASSLTRGGQETQYF.

The chain uses TRBV19 and TRBJ2-1; 7 nucleotides match TRBD1. Germline V lookup: CDR1 LNHDA, CDR2 SQIVND (reference sequence). The CDR3 is made up of 17 amino acids. V lost 3 bases to trimming and J lost 0 bases; unmatched junction nucleotides: 8. CDR3 loop: CASSIPHRDSSYNEQFF. The CDR3 DNA reads TGTGCCAGTAGTATCCCCCACCGGGACAGCTCCTACAATGAGCAGTTCTTC.